The rows below give T cell receptor beta chains drawn from one sample of a study of siplizumab effects on memory and regulatory T cells. Measured with immunoSEQ multiplex PCR; TCRdb has only the in-frame clones, and not every one. Of some 75,000 clones listed, 93% are singletons. Sequencing used CD8+ T cells sorted from blood. These receptors all stem from a human donor in good health. CDR3s include the opening cysteine and the closing phenylalanine or tryptophan. Each record gives: clone size, V gene, CDR3 length, J gene, D gene, CDR3 protein, CDR3 DNA. D genes are given only for firm matches. A clone size is listed for some rows: how often the clone was seen (once, few, many), or a class if it is expanded.

clone size: NA; V gene: TRBV7-3; CDR3 length: 13; J gene: TRBJ2-1; D gene: NA; CDR3 protein: CASSFLSYNEQFF; CDR3 DNA: TGTGCCAGCAGCTTTCTTTCCTACAATGAGCAGTTCTTC
clone size: NA; V gene: TRBV7-9; CDR3 length: 15; J gene: TRBJ2-7; D gene: TRBD1; CDR3 protein: CASSSPGGVWYEQYF; CDR3 DNA: TGTGCCAGCAGCTCCCCAGGGGGCGTTTGGTACGAGCAGTACTTC
clone size: NA; V gene: TRBV30; CDR3 length: 13; J gene: TRBJ2-7; D gene: NA; CDR3 protein: CAWSLDGSYEQYF; CDR3 DNA: TGTGCCTGGAGCCTGGACGGATCCTACGAGCAGTACTTC
clone size: NA; V gene: TRBV7-9; CDR3 length: 13; J gene: TRBJ1-1; D gene: NA; CDR3 protein: CASSFSSNTEAFF; CDR3 DNA: TGTGCCAGCAGCTTCTCCAGTAACACTGAAGCTTTCTTT
clone size: once; V gene: TRBV6-4; CDR3 length: 15; J gene: TRBJ2-5; D gene: TRBD2; CDR3 protein: CASSLTSGGQETQYF; CDR3 DNA: TGTGCCAGCAGCCTGACTAGCGGGGGGCAAGAGACCCAGTACTTC
clone size: few; V gene: TRBV6-5; CDR3 length: 12; J gene: TRBJ1-6; D gene: NA; CDR3 protein: CASSYVSSPLHF; CDR3 DNA: TGTGCCAGCAGTTACGTATCTTCACCCCTCCACTTT
clone size: few; V gene: TRBV6-4; CDR3 length: 15; J gene: TRBJ1-2; D gene: TRBD1; CDR3 protein: CASSKPGTGGDGYTF; CDR3 DNA: TGTGCCAGCAGCAAACCCGGGACAGGAGGAGATGGCTACACCTTC
clone size: NA; V gene: TRBV27; CDR3 length: 15; J gene: TRBJ2-7; D gene: NA; CDR3 protein: CASSLGGSRTYEQYF; CDR3 DNA: TGTGCCAGCAGTTTAGGGGGGAGTCGGACGTACGAGCAGTACTTC
clone size: NA; V gene: TRBV29-1; CDR3 length: 14; J gene: TRBJ2-7; D gene: TRBD1; CDR3 protein: CSVEGTGDPNEQYF; CDR3 DNA: TGCAGCGTTGAGGGTACAGGGGACCCCAACGAGCAGTACTTC
clone size: NA; V gene: TRBV5-1; CDR3 length: 15; J gene: TRBJ1-6; D gene: TRBD1; CDR3 protein: CASSGGQGVNSPLHF; CDR3 DNA: TGCGCCAGCAGCGGGGGACAGGGGGTCAATTCACCCCTCCACTTT
clone size: NA; V gene: TRBV6-5; CDR3 length: 12; J gene: TRBJ2-7; D gene: NA; CDR3 protein: CASSSSAYEQYF; CDR3 DNA: TGTGCCAGCAGTTCTAGCGCCTACGAGCAGTACTTC
clone size: NA; V gene: TRBV9; CDR3 length: 17; J gene: TRBJ2-3; D gene: TRBD2; CDR3 protein: CASSVVGMSGGHDTQYF; CDR3 DNA: TGTGCCAGCAGCGTAGTAGGCATGAGCGGGGGGCATGATACGCAGTATTTT
clone size: NA; V gene: TRBV7-9; CDR3 length: 14; J gene: TRBJ2-7; D gene: TRBD1; CDR3 protein: CASSSGTGGYEQYF; CDR3 DNA: TGTGCCAGCAGCTCCGGGACAGGGGGCTACGAGCAGTACTTC
clone size: NA; V gene: TRBV4-3; CDR3 length: 14; J gene: TRBJ2-1; D gene: NA; CDR3 protein: CASSQGSEVNEQFF; CDR3 DNA: TGCGCCAGCAGCCAAGGGTCAGAAGTGAATGAGCAGTTCTTC
clone size: NA; V gene: TRBV7-6; CDR3 length: 13; J gene: TRBJ2-1; D gene: TRBD1; CDR3 protein: CASSIDRANEQFF; CDR3 DNA: TGTGCCAGCAGCATAGACAGGGCCAATGAGCAGTTCTTC
clone size: NA; V gene: TRBV12-5; CDR3 length: 12; J gene: TRBJ1-2; D gene: TRBD1; CDR3 protein: CASGVPGGGYTF; CDR3 DNA: TGTGCTAGTGGTGTTCCAGGGGGTGGCTACACCTTC
clone size: NA; V gene: TRBV30; CDR3 length: 14; J gene: TRBJ1-1; D gene: TRBD1; CDR3 protein: CAWSPGQGGPEAFF; CDR3 DNA: TGTGCCTGGAGTCCGGGACAGGGGGGCCCTGAAGCTTTCTTT
clone size: NA; V gene: TRBV11-2; CDR3 length: 15; J gene: TRBJ1-6; D gene: TRBD1; CDR3 protein: CASSPGTDYNSPLHF; CDR3 DNA: TGTGCCAGCAGTCCCGGGACAGACTATAATTCACCCCTCCACTTT
clone size: NA; V gene: TRBV5-4; CDR3 length: 13; J gene: TRBJ2-5; D gene: NA; CDR3 protein: CASSLVVGETQYF; CDR3 DNA: TGTGCCAGCAGCTTGGTGGTCGGGGAGACCCAGTACTTC
clone size: NA; V gene: TRBV5-1; CDR3 length: 11; J gene: TRBJ1-1; D gene: NA; CDR3 protein: CASSLKGEAFF; CDR3 DNA: TGCGCCAGCAGCTTAAAGGGGGAAGCTTTCTTT
clone size: NA; V gene: TRBV7-3; CDR3 length: 14; J gene: TRBJ2-2; D gene: NA; CDR3 protein: CASSLTASTGELFF; CDR3 DNA: TGTGCCAGCAGCTTAACAGCCTCTACCGGGGAGCTGTTTTTT
clone size: NA; V gene: TRBV19; CDR3 length: 14; J gene: TRBJ2-7; D gene: TRBD1; CDR3 protein: CASSPGTGAYEQYF; CDR3 DNA: TGTGCCAGTAGTCCGGGGACAGGGGCCTACGAGCAGTACTTC
clone size: NA; V gene: TRBV19; CDR3 length: 16; J gene: TRBJ1-1; D gene: TRBD1; CDR3 protein: CASRTTGSGLNTEAFF; CDR3 DNA: TGTGCCAGTAGGACGACAGGGTCAGGGCTGAACACTGAAGCTTTCTTT
clone size: NA; V gene: TRBV19; CDR3 length: 13; J gene: TRBJ1-1; D gene: NA; CDR3 protein: CASHPGGNTEAFF; CDR3 DNA: TGTGCCAGCCATCCCGGGGGGAACACTGAAGCTTTCTTT
clone size: once; V gene: TRBV27; CDR3 length: 13; J gene: TRBJ1-2; D gene: NA; CDR3 protein: CASSLTIGYGYTF; CDR3 DNA: TGTGCCAGCAGTTTGACGATAGGGTATGGCTACACCTTC
clone size: NA; V gene: TRBV7-9; CDR3 length: 14; J gene: TRBJ1-5; D gene: NA; CDR3 protein: CASSLSGLDQPQHF; CDR3 DNA: TGTGCCAGCAGCTTATCAGGGCTCGATCAGCCCCAGCATTTT
clone size: NA; V gene: TRBV4-1; CDR3 length: 12; J gene: TRBJ1-2; D gene: NA; CDR3 protein: CASSQDGWGYTF; CDR3 DNA: TGCGCCAGCAGCCAAGATGGGTGGGGCTACACCTTC
clone size: NA; V gene: TRBV7-9; CDR3 length: 13; J gene: TRBJ2-1; D gene: NA; CDR3 protein: CASTLVMVNEQFF; CDR3 DNA: TGTGCCAGCACCCTAGTCATGGTGAATGAGCAGTTCTTC
clone size: NA; V gene: TRBV7-2; CDR3 length: 15; J gene: TRBJ1-5; D gene: TRBD1; CDR3 protein: CASEAQGASNQPQHF; CDR3 DNA: TGTGCCAGCGAAGCCCAGGGGGCTAGCAATCAGCCCCAGCATTTT
clone size: NA; V gene: TRBV4-3; CDR3 length: 13; J gene: TRBJ2-7; D gene: TRBD2; CDR3 protein: CASSQDGRGEQYF; CDR3 DNA: TGCGCCAGCAGCCAAGATGGGAGGGGCGAGCAGTACTTC
clone size: once; V gene: TRBV4-3; CDR3 length: 15; J gene: TRBJ2-7; D gene: TRBD2; CDR3 protein: CASSLTSGGFYEQYF; CDR3 DNA: TGCGCCAGCAGCCTAACTAGCGGGGGTTTCTACGAGCAGTACTTC
clone size: NA; V gene: TRBV5-1; CDR3 length: 17; J gene: TRBJ2-3; D gene: TRBD2; CDR3 protein: CASSGGTSGVRTDTQYF; CDR3 DNA: TGCGCCAGCAGCGGCGGGACTAGCGGGGTGAGGACAGATACGCAGTATTTT
clone size: NA; V gene: TRBV4-3; CDR3 length: 17; J gene: TRBJ2-3; D gene: NA; CDR3 protein: CASSHESLLESPDTQYF; CDR3 DNA: TGCGCCAGCAGCCACGAGTCGTTACTAGAGTCCCCAGATACGCAGTATTTT
clone size: NA; V gene: TRBV4-3; CDR3 length: 11; J gene: TRBJ2-1; D gene: NA; CDR3 protein: CASSQAGEQFF; CDR3 DNA: TGCGCCAGCAGCCAAGCTGGTGAGCAGTTCTTC
clone size: NA; V gene: TRBV4-1; CDR3 length: 15; J gene: TRBJ1-2; D gene: NA; CDR3 protein: CASSQVPGFDYGYTF; CDR3 DNA: TGCGCCAGCAGCCAGGTCCCAGGGTTCGACTATGGCTACACCTTC
clone size: NA; V gene: TRBV4-1; CDR3 length: 15; J gene: TRBJ2-5; D gene: TRBD1; CDR3 protein: CASSQHTGTVETQYF; CDR3 DNA: TGCGCCAGCAGCCAGCACACCGGGACAGTAGAGACCCAGTACTTC
clone size: NA; V gene: TRBV25-1; CDR3 length: 11; J gene: TRBJ2-5; D gene: NA; CDR3 protein: CASSEGQTQYF; CDR3 DNA: TGTGCCAGCAGTGAAGGCCAGACCCAGTACTTC
clone size: few; V gene: TRBV13; CDR3 length: 12; J gene: TRBJ1-1; D gene: NA; CDR3 protein: CASSLGVAEAFF; CDR3 DNA: TGTGCCAGCAGCTTGGGTGTCGCTGAAGCTTTCTTT
clone size: NA; V gene: TRBV29-1; CDR3 length: 15; J gene: TRBJ1-3; D gene: TRBD1; CDR3 protein: CSVEGDSFSGNTIYF; CDR3 DNA: TGCAGCGTTGAAGGGGACAGTTTCTCTGGAAACACCATATATTTT
clone size: NA; V gene: TRBV29-1; CDR3 length: 11; J gene: TRBJ2-3; D gene: NA; CDR3 protein: CSVYSTDTQYF; CDR3 DNA: TGCAGCGTTTACAGCACAGATACGCAGTATTTT
clone size: NA; V gene: TRBV18; CDR3 length: 14; J gene: TRBJ2-2; D gene: NA; CDR3 protein: CASSPTGSAGELFF; CDR3 DNA: TGTGCCAGCTCACCCACCGGGAGCGCCGGGGAGCTGTTTTTT
clone size: once; V gene: TRBV18; CDR3 length: 11; J gene: TRBJ1-1; D gene: NA; CDR3 protein: CASSPDTEAFF; CDR3 DNA: TGTGCCAGCTCACCGGACACTGAAGCTTTCTTT
clone size: NA; V gene: TRBV30; CDR3 length: 13; J gene: TRBJ1-2; D gene: TRBD1; CDR3 protein: CAHWTGGKAGYTF; CDR3 DNA: TGTGCCCATTGGACAGGCGGTAAAGCGGGCTACACCTTC
clone size: NA; V gene: TRBV11-3; CDR3 length: 17; J gene: TRBJ2-5; D gene: TRBD1; CDR3 protein: CASSLLPGQGGQETQYF; CDR3 DNA: TGTGCCAGCAGCTTATTACCGGGACAGGGCGGACAAGAGACCCAGTACTTC
clone size: NA; V gene: TRBV30; CDR3 length: 13; J gene: TRBJ1-3; D gene: NA; CDR3 protein: CAWERVSGNTIYF; CDR3 DNA: TGTGCCTGGGAGCGGGTCTCTGGAAACACCATATATTTT
clone size: NA; V gene: TRBV27; CDR3 length: 17; J gene: TRBJ2-2; D gene: NA; CDR3 protein: CASSPLQGRGNTGELFF; CDR3 DNA: TGTGCCAGCAGCCCCCTCCAGGGGAGGGGGAACACCGGGGAGCTGTTTTTT
clone size: NA; V gene: TRBV28; CDR3 length: 15; J gene: TRBJ1-5; D gene: NA; CDR3 protein: CASSLERQLRQPQHF; CDR3 DNA: TGTGCCAGCAGTTTAGAACGGCAGCTACGTCAGCCCCAGCATTTT
clone size: once; V gene: TRBV11-3; CDR3 length: 15; J gene: TRBJ2-1; D gene: TRBD2; CDR3 protein: CASSFSGGAYNEQFF; CDR3 DNA: TGTGCCAGCAGCTTTAGCGGGGGGGCCTACAATGAGCAGTTCTTC
clone size: once; V gene: TRBV27; CDR3 length: 15; J gene: TRBJ1-1; D gene: TRBD1; CDR3 protein: CASSSGQGVNTEAFF; CDR3 DNA: TGTGCCAGCAGTTCGGGACAGGGGGTGAACACTGAAGCTTTCTTT
clone size: NA; V gene: TRBV5-4; CDR3 length: 14; J gene: TRBJ2-7; D gene: TRBD2; CDR3 protein: CASSPTAGENEQYF; CDR3 DNA: TGTGCCAGCAGCCCCACGGCGGGGGAGAACGAGCAGTACTTC
clone size: NA; V gene: TRBV5-6; CDR3 length: 14; J gene: TRBJ2-2; D gene: NA; CDR3 protein: CASSSGATGGELFF; CDR3 DNA: TGTGCCAGCAGCTCTGGGGCAACAGGGGGGGAGCTGTTTTTT
clone size: NA; V gene: TRBV19; CDR3 length: 13; J gene: TRBJ1-1; D gene: TRBD1; CDR3 protein: CASEGALDTEAFF; CDR3 DNA: TGTGCCAGCGAGGGGGCGTTAGACACTGAAGCTTTCTTT
clone size: NA; V gene: TRBV6-1; CDR3 length: 16; J gene: TRBJ2-1; D gene: NA; CDR3 protein: CASSEYFGGPYNEQFF; CDR3 DNA: TGTGCCAGCAGCGAATATTTCGGGGGGCCATACAATGAGCAGTTCTTC
clone size: NA; V gene: TRBV28; CDR3 length: 14; J gene: TRBJ2-7; D gene: NA; CDR3 protein: CASSPDSFPYEQYF; CDR3 DNA: TGTGCCAGCAGTCCTGACAGTTTCCCCTACGAGCAGTACTTC
clone size: NA; V gene: TRBV5-6; CDR3 length: 13; J gene: TRBJ2-7; D gene: NA; CDR3 protein: CASSLGRGPEQYF; CDR3 DNA: TGTGCCAGCAGCTTAGGACGGGGACCCGAGCAGTACTTC